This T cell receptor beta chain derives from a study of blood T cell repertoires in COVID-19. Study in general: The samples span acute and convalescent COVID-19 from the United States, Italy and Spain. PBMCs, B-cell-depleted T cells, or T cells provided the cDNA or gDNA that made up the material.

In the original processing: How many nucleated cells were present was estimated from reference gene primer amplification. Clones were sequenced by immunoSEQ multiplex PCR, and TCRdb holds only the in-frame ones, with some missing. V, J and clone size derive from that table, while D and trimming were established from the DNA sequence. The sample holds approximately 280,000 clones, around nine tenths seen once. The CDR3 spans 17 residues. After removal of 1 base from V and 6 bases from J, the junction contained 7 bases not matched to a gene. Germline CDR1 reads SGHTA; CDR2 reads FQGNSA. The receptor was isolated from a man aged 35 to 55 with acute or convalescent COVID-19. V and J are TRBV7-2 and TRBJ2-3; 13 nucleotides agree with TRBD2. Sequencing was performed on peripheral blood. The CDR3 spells CASSLGVLAGGHDTQYF. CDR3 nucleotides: TGTGCCAGCAGCTTAGGGGTACTAGCGGGGGGGCACGATACGCAGTATTTT.